The clone carrying this TCR beta chain showed up many times. The time point denotes: newly diagnosed GD, antithyroid drugs for less than 3 months. Extracted PBMC RNA gave rise to the TCR library. Sequencing libraries for TCR beta were prepared with iRepertoire HTBI primers and Arm-PCR of CDR3 regions. TCRdb independently ran MiXCR on the multiplex PCR reads; one entry per CDR3 protein. The sample yields roughly 500,000 distinct CDR3 sequences, approximately 15% seen once. CDR1 SNHLY and CDR2 FYNNEI come from the germline V gene. The ends were cut back, 6 bases at V and 2 bases at J, with 15 bases in the middle. The CDR3 spans 15 residues. The data are from a study of regulatory T cells in long-lasting Graves disease. These data were also reused for a study on T cells in Graves' hyperthyroidism and ophthalmopathy.

The chain combines TRBV2 with TRBJ2-3; D could derive from TRBD1 or TRBD2 (5 bases each). The material sequenced was peripheral blood mononuclear cells (PBMCs), taken at new diagnosis, from a patient treated with antithyroid drugs. The TCR originated in a man aged 25 to 45 with Graves disease. CDR3: CASRRVGAYTDTQYF. The DNA of the CDR3 is TGTGCCAGCAGGAGGGTCGGGGCCTACACAGATACGCAGTATTTT.